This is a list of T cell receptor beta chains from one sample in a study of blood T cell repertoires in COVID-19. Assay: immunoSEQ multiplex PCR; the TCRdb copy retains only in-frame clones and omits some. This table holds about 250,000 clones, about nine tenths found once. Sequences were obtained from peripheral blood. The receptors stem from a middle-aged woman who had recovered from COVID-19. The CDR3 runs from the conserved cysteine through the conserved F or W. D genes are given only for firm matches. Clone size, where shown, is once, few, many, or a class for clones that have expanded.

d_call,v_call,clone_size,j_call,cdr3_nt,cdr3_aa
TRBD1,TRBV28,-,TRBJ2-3,TGTGCCAGCAGTTTCCCACCGGGACAGGGCCCAGATACGCAGTATTTT,CASSFPPGQGPDTQYF
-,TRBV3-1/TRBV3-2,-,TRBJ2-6,TGTGCCAGCAGATTAGCTGGGGCCAACGTCCTGACTTTC,CASRLAGANVLTF
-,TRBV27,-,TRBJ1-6,TGTGCCAGCAACAGGGCCGGTAATTCACCCCTCCACTTT,CASNRAGNSPLHF
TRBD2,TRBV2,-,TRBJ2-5,TGTGCCAGCAGGGCGCTAGCGGGAGAGACCCAGTACTTC,CASRALAGETQYF
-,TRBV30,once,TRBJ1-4,TGTGCCTGGAGTCTTCAGGCAGGGCGTGAAAAACTGTTTTTT,CAWSLQAGREKLFF
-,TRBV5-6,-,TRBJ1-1,TGTGCCAGCAGCTTGTTCCGTGAAGCTTTCTTT,CASSLFREAFF
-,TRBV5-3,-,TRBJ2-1,TGTGCCAGAAGAGGGGCGTTGGGTGAGCAGTTCTTC,CARRGALGEQFF
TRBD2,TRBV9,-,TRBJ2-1,TGTGCCAGCAGCGTAGAACGGCTACCGGGACTAGCGCACAATGAGCAGTTCTTC,CASSVERLPGLAHNEQFF
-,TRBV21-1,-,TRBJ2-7,TGTGCCCCCAAGTGGGGACTAGCGGGTCGCTACGAGCAGTACTTC,CAPKWGLAGRYEQYF
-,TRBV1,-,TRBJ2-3,TGCACCAGCAGCCACCCCCCTAGCGGAAACACAGATACGCAGTATTTT,CTSSHPPSGNTDTQYF
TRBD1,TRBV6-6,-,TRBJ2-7,TGTGCCAGCAGTTACTCCAACAGGGGGTACGAGCAGTACTTC,CASSYSNRGYEQYF
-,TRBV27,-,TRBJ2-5,TGTGCCAGCAGTTTATCGGTGAGCGGGTTAGAGACCCAGTACTTC,CASSLSVSGLETQYF
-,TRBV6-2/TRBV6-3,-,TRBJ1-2,TGTGCCAGCAGTTACCAGGGGACTGGCTACACCTTC,CASSYQGTGYTF
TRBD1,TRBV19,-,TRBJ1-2,TGTGCCAGCCGAAGAGGAGGGACAGGGCTCTATGGCTACACCTTC,CASRRGGTGLYGYTF
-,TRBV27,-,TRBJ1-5,TGTGCCAGCAGTTCAGGACTGTGGCAGCCCCAGCATTTT,CASSSGLWQPQHF
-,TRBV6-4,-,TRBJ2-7,TGTGCCAGCAGTGCCCAGGCGGGCTACGAGCAGTACTTC,CASSAQAGYEQYF
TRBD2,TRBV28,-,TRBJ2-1,TGTGCCAGCAGTTCTCCGGGCGGGAGGTCCTACAATGAGCAGTTCTTC,CASSSPGGRSYNEQFF
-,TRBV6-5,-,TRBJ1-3,TGTGCCAGCAGTTATGACATCTCTGGAAACACCATATATTTT,CASSYDISGNTIYF
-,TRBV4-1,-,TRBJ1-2,TGCGCCAGCAGTGAAGTGGGGGGGATTTTGGGCTACACCTTC,CASSEVGGILGYTF
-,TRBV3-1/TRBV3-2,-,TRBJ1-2,TGTGCCAGCAGCCAAGCGGGGGGATCCAACTATGGCTACACCTTC,CASSQAGGSNYGYTF
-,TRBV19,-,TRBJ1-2,TGTGCCAGTAGTTTGGGAGATGGCTACACCTTC,CASSLGDGYTF
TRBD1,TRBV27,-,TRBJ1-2,TGTGCCAGCAGTTACCGGGACAGGGGAGACTATGGCTACACCTTC,CASSYRDRGDYGYTF
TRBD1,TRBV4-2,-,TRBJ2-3,TGTGCCAGCAGCCAAGAGCCACAGGGGGCTAAAGATACGCAGTATTTT,CASSQEPQGAKDTQYF
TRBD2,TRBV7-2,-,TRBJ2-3,TGTGCCAGCAGCTTACGAGCGGGAGTCATGGTACATACGCAGTATTTT,CASSLRAGVMVHTQYF
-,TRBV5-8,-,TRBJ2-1,TGTGCCAGCAGCTTGGACGGGAAGGCCCCTAATGAGCAGTTCTTC,CASSLDGKAPNEQFF
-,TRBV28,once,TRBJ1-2,TGTGCCAGCAGTTTTGGCGTGGAGGTCGCTGGCTACACCTTC,CASSFGVEVAGYTF
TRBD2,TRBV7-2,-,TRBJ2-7,TGTGCCAGCAGCTTAGGTCAACGGCGCGGGGGTACCTACGAGCAGTACTTC,CASSLGQRRGGTYEQYF
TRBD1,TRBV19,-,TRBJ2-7,TGTGCCAGTAGTACGGCTCACGGACAGGGGGCCTACGAGCAGTACTTC,CASSTAHGQGAYEQYF
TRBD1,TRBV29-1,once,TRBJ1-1,TGCAGCGTTGAAGATGTGGGACAGGGGCCACTTGGCACTGAAGCTTTCTTT,CSVEDVGQGPLGTEAFF
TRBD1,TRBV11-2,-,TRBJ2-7,TGTGCCAGCAGCCGTACCGGGACAGGGGGGTCCTACGAGCAGTACTTC,CASSRTGTGGSYEQYF
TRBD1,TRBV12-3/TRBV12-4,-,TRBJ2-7,TGTGCCAGCAGCCTACAGGGGACCTACGAGCAGTACTTC,CASSLQGTYEQYF
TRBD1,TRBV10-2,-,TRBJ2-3,TGCGCCAGCAGGCCAGGGGGCGATACGCAGTATTTT,CASRPGGDTQYF
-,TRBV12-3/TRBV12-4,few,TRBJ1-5,TGTGCCAGCAGTTTGGAGGGAGATCAGCCCCAGCATTTT,CASSLEGDQPQHF
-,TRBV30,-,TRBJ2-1,TGTGCCTGGAGTGGAGGAGGGTACAATGAGCAGTTCTTC,CAWSGGGYNEQFF
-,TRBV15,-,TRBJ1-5,TGTGCCACCAGCAGAGACAGGGGTGGAAGCAATCAGCCCCAGCATTTT,CATSRDRGGSNQPQHF
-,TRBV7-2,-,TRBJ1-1,TGTGCCAGCAGCTTAGATGGAGGGGAAGCTTTCTTT,CASSLDGGEAFF
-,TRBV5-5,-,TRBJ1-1,TGTGCCAGCAGCACGGGCCCGGGGAGGGACACTGAAGCTTTCTTT,CASSTGPGRDTEAFF
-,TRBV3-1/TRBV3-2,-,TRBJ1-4,TGTGCCAGCAGCCAAGATGGGGCCTCAAAACTGTTTTTT,CASSQDGASKLFF
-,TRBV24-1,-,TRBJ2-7,TGTGCCACCAGTGATTTAAACCCGCAGGGTACCTACGAGCAGTACTTC,CATSDLNPQGTYEQYF
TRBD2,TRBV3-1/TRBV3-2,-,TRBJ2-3,TGTGCCAGCAGCCAAATGGCGGGAGGCAACACAGATACGCAGTATTTT,CASSQMAGGNTDTQYF
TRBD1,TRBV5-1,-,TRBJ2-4,TGCGCCAGCAGCAAGGGACAGGCCAAAAACATTCAGTACTTC,CASSKGQAKNIQYF
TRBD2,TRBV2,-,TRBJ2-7,TGTGCCAGCAGCGCCGGGACTAGCGGGAGGGGGCTATTTTCGGTTTACGAGCAGTACTTC,CASSAGTSGRGLFSVYEQYF
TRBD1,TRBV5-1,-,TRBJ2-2,TGCGCCAGCAGCCCAAGGGACAGCTACACCGGGGAGCTGTTTTTT,CASSPRDSYTGELFF
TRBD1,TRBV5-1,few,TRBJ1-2,TGCGCCAGCAGCGGAGGACAGGGGGCCTCCAACACCTTC,CASSGGQGASNTF
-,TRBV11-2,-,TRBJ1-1,TGTGCCAGCAGCCGAACTCAGGGGACTGAAGCTTTCTTT,CASSRTQGTEAFF
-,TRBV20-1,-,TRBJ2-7,TGCAGTGCTAGAGCTCCCTCCGAGCAGTACTTC,CSARAPSEQYF
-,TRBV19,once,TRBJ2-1,TGTGCCAGTAGTCGGAGAGATCGGCAGTTCTTC,CASSRRDRQFF
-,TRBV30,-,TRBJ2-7,TGTGCCTGGAGTGTGAGTGGAGGCGAGCAGTACTTC,CAWSVSGGEQYF
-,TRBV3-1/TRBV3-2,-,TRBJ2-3,TGTGCCAGCAGCCTCACCTGGGCTAGCACAGATACGCAGTATTTT,CASSLTWASTDTQYF
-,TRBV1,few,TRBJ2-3,TGCACCAGCAGCCACCGGTGTCGCACAGATACGCAGTATTTT,CTSSHRCRTDTQYF
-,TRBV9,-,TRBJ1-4,TGTGCCAGCAGCCCAACCGACAGCCCGAATGAAAAACTGTTTTTT,CASSPTDSPNEKLFF